This T cell receptor beta chain was sequenced for a study of graft-versus-host responses after intestinal transplantation. Sequenced by immunoSEQ multiplex PCR; TCRdb stores in-frame clones only, minus some. The sample holds some 96,000 clones, roughly 90% seen once. There are 16 residues in the CDR3. This clone was observed a handful of times. As yet, its antigen is unknown. The rearrangement joins TRBV12-2 to TRBJ2-2; TRBD1, the table's D call, lacks a check against the DNA. TRBV12-2 is given as a pseudogene. Sequences were derived from unstimulated CD4+ T cells sorted from spleen or lymph node cells, sampled before transplant. The sequence derives from a human donor who was the organ donor for an intestinal transplant. CDR3 residues: CASRLICREDTGELFF. CDR3 DNA: TGTGCAAGTCGCTTAATTTGCAGGGAAGACACCGGGGAGCTGTTTTTT.